A single sample gave rise to the 30 T cell receptor beta chains below, sequenced in a study of vaccination and CD4 T cells after COVID-19. Their antigens are not known. Treatment specified: approximately nine-day PBMC culture with coronavirus spike peptide pools or control peptides (ViraFEST assay). Oncomine TCR Beta short-read sequencing was applied to DNA from cultured CD4+ T cells. TCRdb redid the calling of the PCR reads with MiXCR, one entry per CDR3 protein. The sample includes under 8,000 distinct CDR3 sequences, approximately 59% seen only once; the top ten take 30% to 35%. The source material was CD4+ T cells from blood, cultured in vitro. The receptors originated from a human donor who had recovered from COVID-19.

The genes are TRBV12-3 or TRBV12-4 and TRBJ2-5; the match to TRBD2 covers 13 bases. The V segment lost 5 bases and the J segment 5 bases; nucleotides outside the gene matches: 17. The CDR3 sequence is 19 residues long. The DNA for the CDR3 is TGTGCCAGCAGTCCCCCCAATCACAGGACTAGCGGGAGCAACGAGACCCAGTACTTC. As protein: CASSPPNHRTSGSNETQYF.

The V gene is TRBV6-4, the J gene TRBJ2-3, with a tentative D call TRBD1 (5 bases). The germline gives CDR1 MRHNA, CDR2 SNTAGT. The CDR3 is 15 amino acids. V shed 2 bases and J shed 5 bases, with 14 bases lying between them. DNA for the CDR3: TGTGCCAGCAGTGACACCCAGGGTCGAAGAGATACGCAGTATTTT. Translation gives CASSDTQGRRDTQYF.

This sequence joins TRBV6-1 and TRBJ2-2; 9 nucleotides match TRBD2. From germline, CDR1 is MNHNS and CDR2 SASEGT. With V trimmed by 6 bases and J by 5 bases, 13 bases remained unmatched. This CDR3 is 17 amino acids long. CDR3 DNA: TGTGCCAGCAGCGAATCCGGGCTAGCGGGAAGGACCGGGGAGCTGTTTTTT. Amino acids: CASSESGLAGRTGELFF.

This clonotype occurred a few times. The chain employs TRBV2 and TRBJ1-1; 11 bases line up with TRBD1. Germline loops: CDR1 SNHLY, CDR2 FYNNEI. V gave up 4 bases and J gave up 6 bases; unmatched junction bases: 7. This CDR3 has 15 amino acids. The CDR3 bases are TGTGCCAGCAGTGCCTGGGACAGGGGGATGGCTGAAGCTTTCTTT. This codes for CASSAWDRGMAEAFF.

This chain connects TRBV20-1 to TRBJ1-2; tentative D call: TRBD1 (6 bases). Looked up from germline, CDR1 is DFQATT and CDR2 is SNEGSKA (reference sequence). This CDR3 spans 17 amino acids. V gave up 5 bases and J gave up 3 bases, with 25 bases separating them. In DNA form, the CDR3 reads TGCAGTGCTCTACCTCCCAGGACAGCCGGCCCCCACTATGGCTACACCTTC. It codes for CSALPPRTAGPHYGYTF.

The rearrangement uses TRBV12-3 or TRBV12-4 and TRBJ2-7; the D gene could be TRBD1 or TRBD2 (6 bases each). The V end was cut by 6 bases, the J end by 3 bases, with 15 bases between. This CDR3 spans 14 amino acids. Written as DNA, the CDR3 is TGTGCCAGCAGCGGGGGACAAGGGGGCTACGAGCAGTACTTC. It codes for CASSGGQGGYEQYF.

This clonotype appeared a few times. The chain employs TRBV6-1 and TRBJ1-1; D may be TRBD1 (6 bases). The CDR3 consists of 14 residues. V lost 1 base and J 4 bases, leaving 10 bases between the germline ends. From germline, CDR1 is MNHNS and CDR2 SASEGT. The CDR3 loop is CASSEGTAGTEAFF. As DNA, the CDR3 is TGTGCCAGCAGTGAAGGGACAGCGGGCACTGAAGCTTTCTTT.

The V and J genes are TRBV12-3 or TRBV12-4 and TRBJ2-4; 15 positions match TRBD2. This CDR3 is 16 amino acids long. The V segment lost 8 bases and the J segment 5 bases; nucleotides outside the gene matches: 7. The CDR3 loop reads CASSLRTSGRENIQYF. The CDR3, as DNA: TGTGCCAGCTCCCTGCGGACTAGCGGGAGGGAAAACATTCAGTACTTC.

The table lists this clonotype with a few counts. The DNA for the CDR3 is TGTGCCATCAGTGAGTCGCTAGAAAGGACAGGGGGCGAGGGGACCCAGTACTTC. Protein product: CAISESLERTGGEGTQYF. This rearrangement joins TRBV10-3 to TRBJ2-5; 11 bases match TRBD1. Per the germline V gene, CDR1 is ENHRY and CDR2 is SYGVKD. CDR3 length: 18 amino acids. V was clipped by 0 bases and J by 7 bases; unmatched bases: 13.

The V and J genes are TRBV6-2 or TRBV6-3 and TRBJ1-1; TRBD1 is a possible D gene (6 bases). Germline CDR1 reads MNHEY; CDR2 reads SVGEGT. Trimming removed 6 bases from V and 8 bases from J, with 10 bases in between. The length of the CDR3 is 11 residues. The DNA of the CDR3 is TGTGCCAGCAGATACAGGGAGGAAGCTTTCTTT. Encoded protein: CASRYREEAFF.

J is TRBJ2-7 and V is TRBV20-1; 9 positions match TRBD2. This CDR3 region has 15 residues. After removal of 5 bases from V and 2 bases from J, the junction contained 10 bases not matched to a gene. Germline V gene data show CDR1 as DFQATT and CDR2 as SNEGSKA (reference sequence). As DNA, the CDR3 is TGCAGTGCTGGGCCTTGGACTAGCGAAACCTACGAGCAGTACTTC. This encodes CSAGPWTSETYEQYF.

This clonotype was counted a few times. This sequence joins TRBV12-3 or TRBV12-4 and TRBJ2-2; D assignment may be TRBD1 or TRBD2 (5 bases each). V dropped 7 bases and J dropped 6 bases, with 18 bases sitting between them. The CDR3 has 15 amino acids. As DNA, the CDR3 is TGTGCCAGCACCAGAGGGACCCTCAGAGCCGGGGAGCTGTTTTTT. Translated: CASTRGTLRAGELFF.

V and J are TRBV19 and TRBJ1-5; TRBD1 aligns across 9 bases. The germline gives CDR1 LNHDA, CDR2 SQIVND (reference sequence). The CDR3 has 14 amino acids. The V segment lost 5 bases and the J segment 7 bases; nucleotides outside the gene matches: 6. The CDR3 reads CASSPGTGQQPQHF. The DNA for the CDR3 is TGTGCCAGTAGTCCAGGGACAGGGCAACAGCCCCAGCATTTT.

The chain has TRBV7-2 and TRBJ2-5, with TRBD2 identical over 14 bases. Unmatched junction bases numbered 17, after V lost 6 bases and J lost 5 bases. The V gene's germline CDR1 is SGHTA and CDR2 FQGNSA. This CDR3 spans 19 amino acids. Written as DNA, the CDR3 is TGTGCCAGCAGGCGCCATGGACTAGCGGGGGGTAACGTCGGGGAGACCCAGTACTTC. It yields the protein CASRRHGLAGGNVGETQYF.

This clonotype is a singleton in its sample. This chain connects TRBV19 to TRBJ2-4; 7 positions agree with TRBD2. V shed 1 base, J shed 1 base, and the junction held 4 bases outside the gene matches. This CDR3 is 16 amino acids long. CDR1 LNHDA and CDR2 SQIVND come from the germline V gene (reference sequence). The CDR3: CASSIGLAGAKNIQYF. CDR3 nucleotides: TGTGCCAGTAGTATAGGACTAGCTGGGGCCAAAAACATTCAGTACTTC.

This clonotype was found once. J is TRBJ2-3 and V is TRBV20-1, with 10 bases lining up with TRBD2. CDR3 length: 17 residues. The V gene end was trimmed by 6 bases and the J gene end by 3 bases; junction bases not matched to a gene: 15. CDR1 and CDR2 (germline): DFQATT, SNEGSKA (reference sequence). The CDR3 reads CSARLRKSGGATDTQYF. The DNA for the CDR3 is TGCAGTGCCCGCCTCCGCAAAAGCGGGGGGGCAACAGATACGCAGTATTTT.

The V and J genes are TRBV7-9 and TRBJ1-4, with 7 bases lining up with TRBD1. The CDR3 runs to 14 residues. V dropped 3 bases and J dropped 8; count of bases not matched to a gene: 6. CDR1 is SEHNR and CDR2 is FQNEAQ in the germline V gene (reference sequence). CDR3 nucleotide sequence: TGTGCCAGCAGCTTGACAGGGTGGGAGGAAAAACTGTTTTTT. Translation: CASSLTGWEEKLFF.

The chain has TRBV27 and TRBJ1-2; 7 nucleotides line up with TRBD1. The V and J ends lost 4 bases and 4 bases, in that order; junction bases with no gene match: 9. This CDR3 is 15 amino acids long. Germline loops: CDR1 MNHEY, CDR2 SMNVEV (reference sequence). CDR3 loop: CASSWAGGSGYGYTF. CDR3 DNA: TGTGCCAGCAGTTGGGCAGGGGGTTCGGGCTATGGCTACACCTTC.

This clonotype was counted a few times. J is TRBJ2-7 and V is TRBV6-1; D remains unclear. The CDR3 contains 15 residues. Germline V gene sequence: CDR1 MNHNS, CDR2 SASEGT. V was pared by 6 bases and J by 2 bases, with 17 bases between. The CDR3 DNA reads TGTGCCAGCAGGGCCCTCCCGGTAGCCCCCTACGAGCAGTACTTC. Translating gives CASRALPVAPYEQYF.

The V gene is TRBV5-1, the J gene TRBJ1-1, with 9 nucleotides matching TRBD1. V shed 3 bases and J 6 bases; nucleotides not matched to a gene: 6. CDR3 length: 14 residues. CDR1 SGHRS and CDR2 YFSETQ come from the germline V gene. CDR3 DNA: TGCGCCAGCAGCTCACAACGACAGGGGGCTGAAGCTTTCTTT. Translation gives CASSSQRQGAEAFF.

The chain combines TRBV5-1 with TRBJ1-2; D not certain. V gave up 0 bases and J gave up 9 bases, with 9 bases separating them. Per the germline V gene, CDR1 is SGHRS and CDR2 is YFSETQ. The CDR3 is 12 amino acids. The CDR3 is CASSLEWRSYTF. CDR3 sequence (DNA): TGCGCCAGCAGCTTGGAATGGAGGAGCTACACCTTC. The variable domain in full, completed from reference TRBV5-1 and TRBJ1-2, reads KAGVTQTPRYLIKTRGQQVTLSCSPISGHRSVSWYQQTPGQGLQFLFEYFSETQRNKGNFPGRFSGRQFSNSRSEMNVSTLELGDSALYLCASSLEWRSYTFGSGTRLTVV.

The chain joins TRBV20-1 to TRBJ2-6; D is tentatively TRBD1 or TRBD2 (6 bases each). The CDR3 has 16 residues. Per the germline V gene, CDR1 is DFQATT and CDR2 is SNEGSKA (reference sequence). The ends were cut back, 4 bases at V and 2 bases at J, with 15 bases in the middle. CDR3 bases: TGCAGTGCTACCGGGGGACATTCCCCTGGGGCCAACGTCCTGACTTTC. This encodes CSATGGHSPGANVLTF.

A few counts support this clonotype. This rearrangement joins TRBV5-1 to TRBJ2-1; perhaps TRBD2 as D (6 bases). The V and J ends lost 0 bases and 3 bases respectively, with 7 bases between them. CDR3 length: 14 residues. Germline assignment: CDR1 SGHRS and CDR2 YFSETQ. This chain's CDR3 is CASSLVSGYNEQFF. The CDR3 DNA is TGCGCCAGCAGCTTGGTTAGCGGCTACAATGAGCAGTTCTTC.

This clonotype was detected only a few times. J is TRBJ2-7 and V is TRBV28; D not certain. The CDR3 is made up of 13 amino acids. Per the germline V gene, CDR1 is MDHEN and CDR2 is SYDVKM. The V and J ends lost 2 bases and 3 bases respectively, with 8 bases between them. The CDR3 reads CASSLVPDYEQYF. The DNA for the CDR3 is TGTGCCAGCAGTTTAGTGCCGGACTACGAGCAGTACTTC.

The CDR3 bases are TGTGCCACCAGCAGAGAGGGACTAGCGCAGTATTTT. This translates into CATSREGLAQYF. J is TRBJ2-3 and V is TRBV15; 8 nucleotides agree with TRBD2. This CDR3 has 12 residues. Germline V gene lookup returns CDR1 LNHNV and CDR2 YYDKDF (reference sequence). V shed 0 bases and J 10 bases; nucleotides not matched to a gene: 0. Based on the CDR3 plus reference TRBV15 and TRBJ2-3, the full variable domain is DAMVIQNPRYQVTQFGKPVTLSCSQTLNHNVMYWYQQKSSQAPKLLFHYYDKDFNNEADTPDNFQSRRPNTSFCFLDIRSPGLGDTAMYLCATSREGLAQYFGPGTRLTVL.

The gene calls are TRBV24-1 and TRBJ2-7, with TRBD2 matching 7 bases. The J segment lost 3 bases and the V segment lost 4 bases, leaving 8 bases of the junction unmatched. Germline-derived CDR1 and CDR2 are KGHDR and SFDVKD. The CDR3 has 15 residues. CDR3 bases: TGTGCCACCAGTGACCCCGCCGCGGGAGACTACGAGCAGTACTTC. Translating gives CATSDPAAGDYEQYF.

The rearrangement uses TRBV7-9 and TRBJ2-7, with 9 bases lining up with TRBD1. The CDR3 spans 14 residues. Looked up from germline, CDR1 is SEHNR and CDR2 is FQNEAQ (reference sequence). With 4 bases clipped from V and 2 bases from J, the junction kept 3 bases outside the gene matches. For the CDR3, the DNA is TGTGCCAGCAGCTCCCGACAGGGGGCCTACGAGCAGTACTTC. It is translated as CASSSRQGAYEQYF.

V and J are TRBV11-2 and TRBJ2-7; no reliable D call. Trimming stripped 0 bases from V and 3 bases from J, with 12 bases between. The length of the CDR3 is 15 residues. CDR1 SGHAT and CDR2 FQNNGV come from the germline V gene. CDR3 amino acids: CASSLEGLWSYEQYF. The CDR3 bases are TGTGCCAGCAGCTTAGAGGGCCTTTGGAGCTACGAGCAGTACTTC.

This clonotype has more than one count but fewer than ten. CDR3 nucleotide sequence: TGTGCCAGCAGCTTAAGACCGGGTCCTAACTATGGCTACACCTTC. Its protein product is CASSLRPGPNYGYTF. This sequence joins TRBV7-2 and TRBJ1-2; D not certain. Trimming stripped 2 bases from V and 0 bases from J, with 10 bases between. The CDR3 extends over 15 amino acids. Germline V CDR1 and CDR2: SGHTA, FQGNSA.

This chain connects TRBV12-3 or TRBV12-4 to TRBJ1-5; D unclear. V was trimmed by 7 bases and J by 2 bases, leaving 12 bases between them. There are 14 residues in the CDR3. The CDR3 bases are TGTGCCAGCACCGGCGACCTTGGCAATCAGCCCCAGCATTTT. Its translation is CASTGDLGNQPQHF.